Listed here are 22 T cell receptor beta chains from one sample, sequenced in a study of control samples from healthy donors and cancer patients. Clones were sequenced by immunoSEQ multiplex PCR, and TCRdb holds only the in-frame ones, with some missing. This table has some 150,000 clones, about 94% appearing once. Sequencing was carried out using blood. All receptors come from a man aged 35 to 55 in good health.

The rearrangement links TRBV5-1 to TRBJ1-6; D gene ambiguous. The V gene lost 4 bases and the J gene lost 7 bases, with 9 bases spanning the gap. CDR3 length equals 13 residues. Germline CDR1 is SGHRS and CDR2 is YFSETQ. Here the CDR3 reads CASSPLGNSPLHF. CDR3 sequence (DNA): TGCGCCAGCAGCCCTCTAGGGAATTCACCCCTCCACTTT.

The chain recombines TRBV5-1 with TRBJ2-3; 10 bases line up with TRBD2. The V gene end was trimmed by 1 base and the J gene end by 7 bases; junction bases not matched to a gene: 15. The germline V gene encodes CDR1 SGHRS and CDR2 YFSETQ. This CDR3 is built from 18 residues. The CDR3: CASSLRSGQRGGPHTQYF. The CDR3 DNA reads as TGCGCCAGCAGCTTGCGGTCTGGGCAGCGGGGGGGGCCCCATACGCAGTATTTT.

This sequence joins TRBV27 and TRBJ2-7; D ambiguous. Looked up from germline, CDR1 is MNHEY and CDR2 is SMNVEV (reference sequence). The CDR3 covers 13 residues. The germline V and J ends were trimmed by 3 bases and 0 bases, with 6 bases remaining between them. CDR3 in amino acids: CASSFQNSYEQYF. In DNA, the CDR3 is TGTGCCAGCAGTTTTCAGAACTCCTACGAGCAGTACTTC.

The chain employs TRBV9 and TRBJ2-2; 7 bases are shared with TRBD1. With V trimmed by 3 bases and J by 4 bases, 6 bases remained unmatched. CDR1 is SGDLS, CDR2 YYNGEE, per germline. This CDR3 spans 15 amino acids. In DNA, the CDR3 is TGTGCCAGCAGCGGTCCAGGGGGTCCCACCGGGGAGCTGTTTTTT. This encodes CASSGPGGPTGELFF.

V is TRBV27 and J is TRBJ1-2; D is unclear. The length of the CDR3 is 13 residues. Germline V gives CDR1 MNHEY, CDR2 SMNVEV (reference sequence). Trimming took off 1 base at V and 2 bases at J, with 5 bases between the two ends. This chain's CDR3 is CASSLLGNYGYTF. CDR3 coding DNA: TGTGCCAGCAGTTTATTGGGGAACTATGGCTACACCTTC.

This sequence joins TRBV24-1 and TRBJ1-1; D remains ambiguous. Germline V gives CDR1 KGHDR, CDR2 SFDVKD. The CDR3 runs 14 residues. The V and J ends lost 9 bases and 0 bases respectively, with 13 bases between them. CDR3 in amino acids: CATRGRKLNTEAFF. CDR3 bases: TGTGCCACCCGTGGAAGGAAATTGAACACTGAAGCTTTCTTT.

Of note for this clone: The identical CDR3 is also encoded by other nucleotide sequences in the sample. The gene calls are TRBV12-5 and TRBJ1-1, with D perhaps TRBD1 (5 bases). The V end lost 6 bases, the J end lost 2 bases, and 16 bases lay between the germline ends. Germline CDR1 and CDR2: LGHNT and FRNRAP. This CDR3 contains 15 residues. CDR3 residues: CASGRGAGTNTEAFF. CDR3 bases: TGTGCTAGTGGACGAGGGGCGGGGACTAACACTGAAGCTTTCTTT.

This clone was seen a single time. The V gene is TRBV7-8, the J gene TRBJ1-2; the match to TRBD1 covers 7 bases. The CDR3 contains 13 residues. Germline values: CDR1 SGHVS, CDR2 FQNEAQ. With 5 bases clipped from V and 3 bases from J, the junction kept 3 bases outside the gene matches. The CDR3 nucleotides read TGTGCCAGCAGCCGGGACAGCCACTATGGCTACACCTTC. Amino acids: CASSRDSHYGYTF.

The chain carries TRBV7-9 and TRBJ1-2, with D unclear. In germline, CDR1 is SEHNR, CDR2 FQNEAQ (reference sequence). Between the trimmed V and J ends, which lost 1 base and 8 bases, there was a span of 11 bases. The CDR3 length is 13 residues. This CDR3 is CASSLEAGYGYTF. The CDR3 DNA reads TGTGCCAGCAGCTTAGAGGCGGGCTACGGCTACACCTTC. The complete variable domain, with remaining parts taken from reference TRBV7-9 and TRBJ1-2, reads DTGVSQNPRHKITKRGQNVTFRCDPISEHNRLYWYRQTLGQGPEFLTYFQNEAQLEKSRLLSDRFSAERPKGSFSTLEIQRTEQGDSAMYLCASSLEAGYGYTFGSGTRLTVV.

This rearrangement joins TRBV24-1 to TRBJ2-1, with unresolved D. Germline CDR1 KGHDR, CDR2 SFDVKD. This CDR3 is 12 amino acids long. Deletions cut 5 bases from V and 2 bases from J, with 3 bases between. The CDR3: CATSAAYNEQFF. The CDR3 coding sequence is TGTGCCACCAGTGCCGCCTACAATGAGCAGTTCTTC.

The chain is built from TRBV9 and TRBJ2-2; D remains ambiguous. The V gene's germline CDR1 is SGDLS and CDR2 YYNGEE. The CDR3 length is 12 residues. With 4 bases removed from V and 7 bases from J, the gap between germline ends came to 8 bases. This CDR3 is CASSYQGGELFF. The CDR3 bases are TGTGCCAGCAGCTATCAAGGCGGGGAGCTGTTTTTT.

The chain has TRBV6-2 or TRBV6-3 and TRBJ2-6; D call uncertain. V lost 3 bases and J lost 2, with 5 bases in between. Germline lookup yields CDR1 MNHEY and CDR2 SVGEGT. This CDR3 has 14 amino acids. CDR3 nucleotide sequence: TGTGCCAGCAGTTATCTGCCTGGGGCCAACGTCCTGACTTTC. It codes for CASSYLPGANVLTF.

The J gene is TRBJ2-1, the V gene TRBV6-4; 7 positions agree with TRBD1. CDR1 and CDR2 (germline): MRHNA, SNTAGT. V trimming: 4 bases; J trimming: 6 bases; junction bases outside the gene matches: 6. This CDR3 is built from 14 residues. The CDR3 is CASSARQGVNEQFF. In DNA, the CDR3 is TGTGCCAGCAGTGCCCGACAGGGAGTCAATGAGCAGTTCTTC.

The chain combines TRBV6-5 with TRBJ1-2, with 7 nucleotides matching TRBD1. This CDR3 is built from 15 residues. Unmatched junction bases numbered 8, after V lost 6 bases and J lost 1 base. Germline values: CDR1 MNHEY, CDR2 SVGAGI. CDR3 in DNA: TGTGCCAGCAGGCCCGCGGGACAGTTTAACTATGGCTACACCTTC. Protein: CASRPAGQFNYGYTF.

The chain employs TRBV7-2 and TRBJ1-2; D gene ambiguous. Looked up from germline, CDR1 is SGHTA and CDR2 is FQGNSA. The CDR3 covers 14 residues. V was pared by 5 bases and J by 8 bases, with 18 bases between. CDR3 amino acids: CASSRAGRLEGYTF. The CDR3 nucleotides read TGTGCCAGCAGCCGCGCCGGACGGCTCGAGGGCTACACCTTC.

In this sample, this clone turned up once. V is TRBV28 and J is TRBJ1-3; D is unresolved. Trimming removed 3 bases at V and 0 bases at J, with 6 bases between. Germline lookup yields CDR1 MDHEN and CDR2 SYDVKM. This CDR3 is 14 amino acids long. This chain's CDR3 is CASSFASSGNTIYF. CDR3 nucleotides: TGTGCCAGCAGTTTCGCCTCCTCTGGAAACACCATATATTTT.

This chain joins TRBV21-1 and TRBJ2-3. TRBV21-1 constitutes a pseudogene. This CDR3 region has 15 residues. The CDR3 DNA reads TGTGCCAGCAGCAAAGAGGTACGTAGGCTTCATACGCAGTATTTT. Translation gives CASSKEVRRLHTQYF.

The genes are TRBV5-5 and TRBJ1-2; possible D gene TRBD1, 6 bases. Germline V gene sequence: CDR1 SGHKS, CDR2 YYEKEE (reference sequence). The CDR3 is made up of 15 amino acids. The V end was cut by 1 base, the J end by 4 bases, with 14 bases between. As DNA, the CDR3 is TGTGCCAGCAGCTTGTCGGACAGCTCCAGCTATGGCTACACCTTC. It translates to CASSLSDSSSYGYTF.

The V call is TRBV28, the J call TRBJ1-6; D is unresolved. The CDR3 spans 13 residues. V gave up 6 bases and J gave up 4 bases, with 7 bases separating them. Per germline, CDR1 MDHEN and CDR2 SYDVKM. This CDR3 is CASRAVYNSPLHF. CDR3 DNA: TGTGCCAGCAGGGCAGTTTATAATTCACCCCTCCACTTT.

The chain couples TRBV24-1 to TRBJ2-1; weak D call: TRBD1 (7 bases). CDR1 and CDR2 (germline): KGHDR, SFDVKD. The CDR3 has 16 residues. The V gene lost 4 bases and the J gene lost 1 base, with 13 bases spanning the gap. CDR3 in DNA: TGTGCCACCAGTGACCCGGCAGGGGGGTCCTACAATGAGCAGTTCTTC. The encoded protein is CATSDPAGGSYNEQFF.

The chain couples TRBV7-9 to TRBJ1-4, with 7 bases fitting TRBD1. Germline V gene sequence: CDR1 SEHNR, CDR2 FQNEAQ (reference sequence). The CDR3 contains 14 residues. V lost 8 bases to trimming and J lost 4 bases; unmatched junction nucleotides: 7. The CDR3 DNA is TGTGCCAGCTCCCAGGGACAGCGTAATGAAAAACTGTTTTTT. Protein: CASSQGQRNEKLFF.

J is TRBJ2-1 and V is TRBV24-1; TRBD2 matches at 11 bases. The CDR3 has 16 residues. Looked up from germline, CDR1 is KGHDR and CDR2 is SFDVKD. The trim removed 4 bases at V and 2 bases at J, leaving 3 bases unmatched. CDR3 bases: TGTGCCACCAGTGACGCTAGCGGGGGGCCCTACAATGAGCAGTTCTTC. Protein product: CATSDASGGPYNEQFF.